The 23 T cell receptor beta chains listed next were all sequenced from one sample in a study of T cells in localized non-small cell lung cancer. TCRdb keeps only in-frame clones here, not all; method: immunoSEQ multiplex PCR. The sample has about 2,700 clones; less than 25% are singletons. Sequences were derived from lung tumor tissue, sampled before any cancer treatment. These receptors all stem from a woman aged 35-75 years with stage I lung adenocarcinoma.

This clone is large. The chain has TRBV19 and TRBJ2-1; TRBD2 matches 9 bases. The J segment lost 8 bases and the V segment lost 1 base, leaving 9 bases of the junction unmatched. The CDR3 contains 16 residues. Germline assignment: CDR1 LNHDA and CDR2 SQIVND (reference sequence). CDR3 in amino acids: CASSIVPRGGRDEQFF. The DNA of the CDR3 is TGTGCCAGTAGTATAGTTCCGCGGGGGGGACGGGATGAGCAGTTCTTC. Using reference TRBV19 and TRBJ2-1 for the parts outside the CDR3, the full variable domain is DGGITQSPKYLFRKEGQNVTLSCEQNLNHDAMYWYRQDPGQGLRLIYYSQIVNDFQKGDIAEGYSVSREKKESFPLTVTSAQKNPTAFYLCASSIVPRGGRDEQFFGPGTRLTVL.

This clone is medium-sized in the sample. CDR3 coding DNA: TGTGCCAGCAGCCCCGAGGGATCAGTCGGGGAGCTGTTTTTT. It specifies CASSPEGSVGELFF. The chain has TRBV11-3 and TRBJ2-2; tentatively, D is TRBD2 (5 bases). V lost 5 bases to trimming and J lost 7 bases, with 14 bases between them. CDR3 length: 14 amino acids. In germline, CDR1 is SGHNT, CDR2 YENEEA.

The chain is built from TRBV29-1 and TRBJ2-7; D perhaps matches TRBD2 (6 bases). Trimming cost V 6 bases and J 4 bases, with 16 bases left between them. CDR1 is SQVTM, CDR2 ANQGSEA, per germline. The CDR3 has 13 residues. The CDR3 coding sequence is TGCAGCGTCGGAGGGCAATTCGGGTACGAGCAGTACTTC. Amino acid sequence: CSVGGQFGYEQYF.

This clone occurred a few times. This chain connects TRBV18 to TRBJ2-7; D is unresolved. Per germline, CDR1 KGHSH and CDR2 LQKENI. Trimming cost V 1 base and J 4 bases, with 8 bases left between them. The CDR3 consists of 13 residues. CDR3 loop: CASSPLAEYEQYF. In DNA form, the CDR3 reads TGTGCCAGCTCACCACTTGCGGAGTACGAGCAGTACTTC.

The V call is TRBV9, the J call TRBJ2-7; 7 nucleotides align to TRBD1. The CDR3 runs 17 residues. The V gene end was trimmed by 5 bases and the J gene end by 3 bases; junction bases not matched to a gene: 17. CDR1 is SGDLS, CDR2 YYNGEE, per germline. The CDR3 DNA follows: TGTGCCAGCAGTGATCAGGGGGAAAAGGTTCCAAGCTACGAGCAGTACTTC. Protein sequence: CASSDQGEKVPSYEQYF.

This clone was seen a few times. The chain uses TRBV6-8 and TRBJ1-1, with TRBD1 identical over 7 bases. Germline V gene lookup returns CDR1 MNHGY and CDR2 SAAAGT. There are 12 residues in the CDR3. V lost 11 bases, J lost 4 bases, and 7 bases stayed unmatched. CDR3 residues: CAVRGFGTEAFF. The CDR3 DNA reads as TGTGCCGTCAGGGGGTTTGGCACTGAAGCTTTCTTT.

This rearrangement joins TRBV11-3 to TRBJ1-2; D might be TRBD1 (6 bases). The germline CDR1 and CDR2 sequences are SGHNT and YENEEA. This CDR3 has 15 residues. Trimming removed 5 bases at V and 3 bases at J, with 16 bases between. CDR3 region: CASSQQEGVYYGYTF. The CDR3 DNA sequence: TGTGCCAGCAGCCAACAGGAGGGGGTATACTATGGCTACACCTTC. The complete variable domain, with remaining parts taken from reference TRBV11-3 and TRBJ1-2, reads EAGVVQSPRYKIIEKKQPVAFWCNPISGHNTLYWYLQNLGQGPELLIRYENEEAVDDSQLPKDRFSAERLKGVDSTLKIQPAELGDSAVYLCASSQQEGVYYGYTFGSGTRLTVV.

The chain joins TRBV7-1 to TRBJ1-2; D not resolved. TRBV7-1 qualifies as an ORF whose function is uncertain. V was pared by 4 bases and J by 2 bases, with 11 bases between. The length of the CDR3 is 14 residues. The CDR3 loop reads CASSLNGGNYGYTF. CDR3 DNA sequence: TGTGCCAGCAGCTTAAACGGCGGAAACTATGGCTACACCTTC.

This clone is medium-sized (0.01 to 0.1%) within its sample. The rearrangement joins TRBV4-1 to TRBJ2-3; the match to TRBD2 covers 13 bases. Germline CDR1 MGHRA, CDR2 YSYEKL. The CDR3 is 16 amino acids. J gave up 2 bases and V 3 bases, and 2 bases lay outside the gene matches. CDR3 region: CASSQGLAGYTDTQYF. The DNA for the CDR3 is TGCGCCAGCAGCCAGGGACTAGCGGGGTACACAGATACGCAGTATTTT.

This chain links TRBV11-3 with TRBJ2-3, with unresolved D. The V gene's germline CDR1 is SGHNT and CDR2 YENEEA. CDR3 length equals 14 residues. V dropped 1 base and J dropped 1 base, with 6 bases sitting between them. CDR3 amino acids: CASSLGLGTDTQYF. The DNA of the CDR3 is TGTGCCAGCAGCTTAGGCCTAGGCACAGATACGCAGTATTTT.

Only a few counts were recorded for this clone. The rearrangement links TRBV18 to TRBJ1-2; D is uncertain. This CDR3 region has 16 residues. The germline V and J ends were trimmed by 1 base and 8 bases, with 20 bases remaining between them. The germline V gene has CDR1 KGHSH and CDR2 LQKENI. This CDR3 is CASSPLSVGPVGGYTF. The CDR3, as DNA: TGTGCCAGCTCACCACTGAGCGTCGGGCCGGTTGGGGGCTACACCTTC.

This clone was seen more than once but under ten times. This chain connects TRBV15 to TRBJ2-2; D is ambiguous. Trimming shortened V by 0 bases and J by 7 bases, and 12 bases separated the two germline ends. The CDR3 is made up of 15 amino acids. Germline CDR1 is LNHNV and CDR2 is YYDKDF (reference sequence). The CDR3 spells CATSRELAWDGELFF. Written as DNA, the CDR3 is TGTGCCACCAGCAGAGAACTGGCATGGGACGGGGAGCTGTTTTTT.

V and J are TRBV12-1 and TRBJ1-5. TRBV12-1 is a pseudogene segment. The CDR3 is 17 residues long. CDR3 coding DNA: TGTGCCAGCAGCTTCCCAAGAACTGACTGCTGGAATCAGCCCCAGCATTTT. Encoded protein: CASSFPRTDCWNQPQHF.

The CDR3 spells CASSNYRGNTIYF. Here the CDR3 DNA reads TGTGCCAGCAGCAATTACAGGGGGAACACCATATATTTT. This chain joins TRBV14 and TRBJ1-3, with 8 bases fitting TRBD1. The germline V gene encodes CDR1 SGHDN and CDR2 FVKESK. The junction had 4 bases not matched to a gene; V was cut back by 5 bases and J by 7 bases. The CDR3 is 13 residues long.

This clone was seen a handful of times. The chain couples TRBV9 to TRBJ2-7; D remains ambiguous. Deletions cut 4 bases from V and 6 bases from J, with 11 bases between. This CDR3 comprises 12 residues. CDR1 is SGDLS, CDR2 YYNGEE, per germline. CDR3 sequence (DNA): TGTGCCAGCAGCCCCTCCAAGGGCGAGCAGTACTTC. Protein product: CASSPSKGEQYF.

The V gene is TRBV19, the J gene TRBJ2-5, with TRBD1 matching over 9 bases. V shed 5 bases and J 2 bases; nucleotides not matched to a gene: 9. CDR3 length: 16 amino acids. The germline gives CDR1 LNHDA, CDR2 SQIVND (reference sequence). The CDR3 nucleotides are TGTGCCAGTAGTCCCCTACAGGGGGCCGCTCAAGAGACCCAGTACTTC. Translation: CASSPLQGAAQETQYF.

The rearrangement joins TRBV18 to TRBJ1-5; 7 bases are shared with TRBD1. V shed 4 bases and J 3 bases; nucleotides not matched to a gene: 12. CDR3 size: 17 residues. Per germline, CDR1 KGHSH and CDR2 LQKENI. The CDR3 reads CASSLRGQEGDNQPQHF. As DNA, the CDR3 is TGTGCCAGCTCACTCAGAGGACAGGAGGGCGACAATCAGCCCCAGCATTTT. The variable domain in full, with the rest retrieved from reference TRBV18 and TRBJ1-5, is NAGVMQNPRHLVRRRGQEARLRCSPMKGHSHVYWYRQLPEEGLKFMVYLQKENIIDESGMPKERFSAEFPKEGPSILRIQQVVRGDSAAYFCASSLRGQEGDNQPQHFGDGTRLSIL.

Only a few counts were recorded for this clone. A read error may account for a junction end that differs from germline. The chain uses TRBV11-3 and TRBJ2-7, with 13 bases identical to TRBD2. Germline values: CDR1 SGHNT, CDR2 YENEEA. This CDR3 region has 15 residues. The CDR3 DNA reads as TGTGCTAGCAGCTTAGGGACTAGCGGGATCTACGAGCAGTACTTC. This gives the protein CASSLGTSGIYEQYF.

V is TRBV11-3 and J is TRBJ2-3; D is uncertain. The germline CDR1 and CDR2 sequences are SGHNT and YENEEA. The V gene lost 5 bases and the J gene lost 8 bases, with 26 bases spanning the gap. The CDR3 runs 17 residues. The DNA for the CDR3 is TGTGCCAGCAGCAGAAGATTTGGGCAGGTGCAACCGGGTACGCAGTATTTT. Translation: CASSRRFGQVQPGTQYF.

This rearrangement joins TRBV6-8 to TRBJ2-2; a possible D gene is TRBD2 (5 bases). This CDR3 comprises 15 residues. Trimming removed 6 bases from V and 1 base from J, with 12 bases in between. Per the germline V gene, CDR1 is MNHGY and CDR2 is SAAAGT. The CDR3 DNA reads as TGTGCCAGCAGCCCGGGATATTGGAACACCGGGGAGCTGTTTTTT. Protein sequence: CASSPGYWNTGELFF.

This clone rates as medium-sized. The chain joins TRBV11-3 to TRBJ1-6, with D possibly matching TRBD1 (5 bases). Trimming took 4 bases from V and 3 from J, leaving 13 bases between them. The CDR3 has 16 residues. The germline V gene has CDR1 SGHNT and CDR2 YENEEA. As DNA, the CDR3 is TGTGCCAGCAGCTCCCAAGGACAACTCTATAATTCACCCCTCCACTTT. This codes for CASSSQGQLYNSPLHF.

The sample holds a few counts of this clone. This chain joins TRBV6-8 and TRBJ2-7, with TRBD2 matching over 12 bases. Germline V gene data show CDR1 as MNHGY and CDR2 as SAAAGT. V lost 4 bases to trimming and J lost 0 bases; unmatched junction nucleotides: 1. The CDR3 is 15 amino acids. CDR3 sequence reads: CASSLTSGGSYEQYF. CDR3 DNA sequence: TGTGCCAGCAGTTTGACTAGCGGGGGCTCCTACGAGCAGTACTTC.

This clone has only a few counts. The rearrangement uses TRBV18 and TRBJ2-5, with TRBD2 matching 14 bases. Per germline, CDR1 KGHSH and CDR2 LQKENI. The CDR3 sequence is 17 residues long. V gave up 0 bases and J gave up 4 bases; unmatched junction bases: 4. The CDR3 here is CASSPPTGTSGGETQYF. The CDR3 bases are TGTGCCAGCTCACCACCGACCGGGACTAGCGGGGGAGAGACCCAGTACTTC.